This T cell receptor beta chain was recorded in a study of Tregs in tolerant kidney transplant recipients. V lost 6 bases, J lost 2 bases, and 12 bases stayed unmatched. Germline V gives CDR1 SNHLY, CDR2 FYNNEI. The length of the CDR3 is 16 residues. As to this clone: Its cognate antigen is unknown.

TCRdb's table, derived via immunoSEQ multiplex PCR, lists solely in-frame clones and lacks some. Here the sample spans 120,000 or so clones, 85% to 95% being singletons. Unstimulated Tregs (CD4+CD25+CD127-) and CD4+CD25- non-Tregs were sorted from PBMCs. Points from the study as a whole: Few patients were studied, so findings need validation in larger groups. Expanding Tregs on activated donor B cells appeared to best identify donor-specific TCRbeta clones.

The source is a human donor in good health. Sequenced: CD4+ T cells from blood. This chain joins TRBV2 and TRBJ2-7; 8 bases match TRBD1. CDR3 in DNA: TGTGCCAGCAGAGCGCAGCTCAGGGGGCGCACCTACGAGCAGTACTTC. It is translated as CASRAQLRGRTYEQYF.